This T cell receptor (beta chain) was recovered during a study of T cells in Graves' hyperthyroidism and ophthalmopathy. As for the study in general: Peripheral blood was taken when the disease was first diagnosed, before any treatment began. Study-wide results and limits: It was a median approximately six months before onset that the model predicted ophthalmopathy.

RNA transcripts gave rise to amplified TCR beta CDR3 regions. With the HTBI primer set, the TCR CDR3 went through a first round of RT-PCR. TCRdb re-analysed the multiplex PCR reads in MiXCR, keeping a single row per CDR3 protein. The profile covers about 380,000 distinct CDR3 sequences, with approximately 13% appearing a single time and approximately 11% taken by the ten largest. Comment on this clonotype: Its specificity is not known.

The germline V gene has CDR1 MDHEN and CDR2 SYDVKM. The CDR3 length is 15 residues. V shed 3 bases and J 3 bases; nucleotides not matched to a gene: 5. The sample comprised blood. The chain carries TRBV28 and TRBJ1-3; TRBD1 aligns across 7 bases. This sequence originates from a woman aged 55-70 years with Graves' hyperthyroidism. DNA for the CDR3: TGTGCCAGCAGTTTGGGAGACAGGGATGGAAACACCATATATTTT. It encodes CASSLGDRDGNTIYF.